A selection of T cell receptor beta chains follows, all from one sample in a study of cytomegalovirus exposure and HLA in healthy donors. Clones were sequenced by immunoSEQ multiplex PCR, and TCRdb holds only the in-frame ones, with some missing. Of about 170,000 clones in the sample, approximately 83% were seen once. Sequencing was done on a sample of PBMCs. The receptors derive from a boy between 2 and 10 years old in good health and CMV-seronegative. The CDR3 runs from the conserved cysteine through the conserved F or W. Fields, in order: J gene, clone size, V gene, D gene, CDR3 protein, CDR3 DNA. A D gene is named only where the DNA matches it firmly. Some rows have no size entry. The others give once, few or many, or a class for an expanded clone.

J gene: TRBJ2-7; clone size: .; V gene: TRBV7-2; D gene: .; CDR3 protein: CASSSFFLYEQYF; CDR3 DNA: TGTGCCAGCAGCTCCTTCTTCCTCTACGAGCAGTACTTC
J gene: TRBJ2-1; clone size: once; V gene: TRBV30; D gene: .; CDR3 protein: CAWSPGSSSYNEQFF; CDR3 DNA: TGTGCCTGGAGTCCGGGATCGAGCTCCTACAATGAGCAGTTCTTC
J gene: TRBJ2-3; clone size: .; V gene: TRBV27; D gene: TRBD2; CDR3 protein: CASSPRTSGRLTDTQYF; CDR3 DNA: TGTGCCAGCAGTCCGAGGACTAGCGGGAGGTTAACAGATACGCAGTATTTT
J gene: TRBJ2-3; clone size: .; V gene: TRBV5-1; D gene: .; CDR3 protein: CASSSGTKATDTQYF; CDR3 DNA: TGCGCCAGCAGCTCCGGGACAAAAGCCACAGATACGCAGTATTTT
J gene: TRBJ2-3; clone size: .; V gene: TRBV7-9; D gene: TRBD1; CDR3 protein: CASSPGTEGTRDTQYF; CDR3 DNA: TGTGCCAGCAGCCCAGGGACAGAGGGAACACGGGATACGCAGTATTTT
J gene: TRBJ1-6; clone size: .; V gene: TRBV5-4; D gene: .; CDR3 protein: CASSYRDRNSPLHF; CDR3 DNA: TGTGCCAGCAGCTACCGTGACAGGAATTCACCCCTCCACTTT
J gene: TRBJ2-5; clone size: .; V gene: TRBV5-1; D gene: TRBD2; CDR3 protein: CASSLLGLAEKETQYF; CDR3 DNA: TGCGCCAGCAGCTTGTTGGGACTAGCGGAAAAAGAGACCCAGTACTTC
J gene: TRBJ2-3; clone size: .; V gene: TRBV6-1; D gene: TRBD2; CDR3 protein: CASSAGSGTGDTQYF; CDR3 DNA: TGTGCCAGCAGTGCCGGAAGCGGGACGGGGGATACGCAGTATTTT
J gene: TRBJ2-2; clone size: .; V gene: TRBV5-1; D gene: .; CDR3 protein: CASSLEAGANTGELFF; CDR3 DNA: TGCGCCAGCAGCTTGGAGGCAGGGGCGAACACCGGGGAGCTGTTTTTT
J gene: TRBJ2-5; clone size: few; V gene: TRBV5-1; D gene: TRBD2; CDR3 protein: CASSLRSGVTETQYF; CDR3 DNA: TGCGCCAGCAGCTTGAGGAGCGGGGTTACGGAGACCCAGTACTTC
J gene: TRBJ2-3; clone size: .; V gene: TRBV7-2; D gene: TRBD2; CDR3 protein: CASSPVQRGGADTQYF; CDR3 DNA: TGTGCCAGCAGCCCTGTTCAGCGGGGGGGTGCAGATACGCAGTATTTT
J gene: TRBJ2-1; clone size: .; V gene: TRBV9; D gene: .; CDR3 protein: CASSGGQEVAGGVVDNEQFF; CDR3 DNA: TGTGCCAGCAGCGGGGGACAGGAGGTCGCGGGAGGGGTGGTCGACAATGAGCAGTTCTTC
J gene: TRBJ2-2; clone size: .; V gene: TRBV30; D gene: TRBD2; CDR3 protein: CAWSVGTRNTGELFF; CDR3 DNA: TGTGCCTGGAGTGTCGGGACTAGGAACACCGGGGAGCTGTTTTTT
J gene: TRBJ2-5; clone size: .; V gene: TRBV19; D gene: TRBD2; CDR3 protein: CASSPWASGDQETQYF; CDR3 DNA: TGTGCCAGTAGCCCATGGGCTAGCGGAGACCAAGAGACCCAGTACTTC
J gene: TRBJ1-1; clone size: .; V gene: TRBV5-4; D gene: TRBD1; CDR3 protein: CASRDPTGGDTEAFF; CDR3 DNA: TGTGCCAGCAGGGACCCTACAGGGGGCGACACTGAAGCTTTCTTT
J gene: TRBJ2-3; clone size: .; V gene: TRBV28; D gene: TRBD2; CDR3 protein: CASSLRLASADTQYF; CDR3 DNA: TGTGCCAGCAGTCTCCGACTAGCGAGCGCGGATACGCAGTATTTT
J gene: TRBJ1-6; clone size: .; V gene: TRBV6-1; D gene: TRBD1; CDR3 protein: CASSDVGTVGSSYNSPLHF; CDR3 DNA: TGTGCCAGCAGTGACGTGGGGACAGTCGGGAGCTCCTATAATTCACCCCTCCACTTT
J gene: TRBJ2-3; clone size: .; V gene: TRBV19; D gene: TRBD2; CDR3 protein: CASSTPRISGVSDTQYF; CDR3 DNA: TGTGCCAGTAGTACGCCCCGGATTAGCGGGGTCTCAGATACGCAGTATTTT
J gene: TRBJ2-1; clone size: .; V gene: TRBV5-1; D gene: .; CDR3 protein: CASSLDRNNEQFF; CDR3 DNA: TGCGCCAGCAGCTTGGACAGGAACAATGAGCAGTTCTTC
J gene: TRBJ1-2; clone size: .; V gene: TRBV5-8; D gene: TRBD1; CDR3 protein: CASSLGDRVSGGYTF; CDR3 DNA: TGTGCCAGCAGCTTGGGGGACAGGGTTTCAGGTGGCTACACCTTC
J gene: TRBJ2-2; clone size: .; V gene: TRBV5-1; D gene: TRBD2; CDR3 protein: CASSFSRGVTGELFF; CDR3 DNA: TGCGCCAGCAGCTTTTCTCGGGGGGTAACCGGGGAGCTGTTTTTT
J gene: TRBJ1-3; clone size: .; V gene: TRBV7-9; D gene: TRBD1; CDR3 protein: CASSFDRGRKAGNTIYF; CDR3 DNA: TGTGCCAGCAGCTTTGACAGGGGGCGCAAAGCTGGAAACACCATATATTTT
J gene: TRBJ2-5; clone size: .; V gene: TRBV11-2; D gene: TRBD2; CDR3 protein: CASSLGGTSVQETQYF; CDR3 DNA: TGTGCCAGCAGCTTAGGTGGGACTAGCGTTCAAGAGACCCAGTACTTC
J gene: TRBJ1-2; clone size: .; V gene: TRBV9; D gene: .; CDR3 protein: CASRPQGLGGYTF; CDR3 DNA: TGTGCCAGCAGGCCCCAGGGATTGGGTGGCTACACCTTC
J gene: TRBJ2-7; clone size: .; V gene: TRBV19; D gene: .; CDR3 protein: CASSIKGSSYEQYF; CDR3 DNA: TGTGCCAGTAGTATTAAGGGGTCCTCCTACGAGCAGTACTTC
J gene: TRBJ2-1; clone size: .; V gene: TRBV7-7; D gene: TRBD2; CDR3 protein: CASSSTTSGRCSYNEQFF; CDR3 DNA: TGTGCTAGCAGCAGTACAACTAGCGGGAGGTGCTCCTACAATGAGCAGTTCTTC
J gene: TRBJ2-7; clone size: .; V gene: TRBV13; D gene: TRBD2; CDR3 protein: CASSLAGGPGEQYF; CDR3 DNA: TGTGCCAGCAGCTTAGCGGGAGGGCCGGGCGAGCAGTACTTC
J gene: TRBJ1-1; clone size: .; V gene: TRBV25-1; D gene: .; CDR3 protein: CASQGRENTEAFF; CDR3 DNA: TGTGCCAGCCAGGGCAGGGAGAACACTGAAGCTTTCTTT
J gene: TRBJ2-7; clone size: .; V gene: TRBV5-1; D gene: TRBD2; CDR3 protein: CASSLVGSGSYEQYF; CDR3 DNA: TGCGCCAGCAGCCTGGTCGGTAGCGGGAGTTACGAGCAGTACTTC
J gene: TRBJ1-2; clone size: once; V gene: TRBV19; D gene: .; CDR3 protein: CASRQGDGYTF; CDR3 DNA: TGTGCCAGTAGACAAGGGGATGGCTACACCTTC
J gene: TRBJ2-1; clone size: .; V gene: TRBV5-1; D gene: TRBD2; CDR3 protein: CASSGTSGYNEQFF; CDR3 DNA: TGCGCCAGCAGTGGGACTAGCGGATACAATGAGCAGTTCTTC
J gene: TRBJ1-3; clone size: .; V gene: TRBV7-2; D gene: TRBD1; CDR3 protein: CASSARQGYGNTIYF; CDR3 DNA: TGTGCCAGCAGCGCCAGACAGGGCTACGGAAACACCATATATTTT
J gene: TRBJ2-7; clone size: few; V gene: TRBV6-1; D gene: TRBD2; CDR3 protein: CASSEAGLVYEQYF; CDR3 DNA: TGTGCCAGCAGTGAAGCAGGACTAGTCTACGAGCAGTACTTC
J gene: TRBJ2-1; clone size: .; V gene: TRBV5-1; D gene: TRBD1; CDR3 protein: CASSHVQGAVSNEQFF; CDR3 DNA: TGCGCCAGCAGCCACGTACAGGGGGCAGTTTCCAATGAGCAGTTCTTC
J gene: TRBJ2-7; clone size: .; V gene: TRBV28; D gene: TRBD2; CDR3 protein: CASSFTGGPGEQYF; CDR3 DNA: TGTGCCAGCAGTTTTACGGGAGGGCCAGGTGAGCAGTACTTC
J gene: TRBJ2-7; clone size: .; V gene: TRBV4-1; D gene: TRBD2; CDR3 protein: CASSRTAGTSGSSETYEQYF; CDR3 DNA: TGCGCCAGCAGCCGGACGGCCGGGACTAGCGGGAGCTCAGAGACCTACGAGCAGTACTTC
J gene: TRBJ2-3; clone size: .; V gene: TRBV6-1; D gene: .; CDR3 protein: CASSELTVTQYF; CDR3 DNA: TGTGCCAGCAGTGAGTTGACTGTCACGCAGTATTTT